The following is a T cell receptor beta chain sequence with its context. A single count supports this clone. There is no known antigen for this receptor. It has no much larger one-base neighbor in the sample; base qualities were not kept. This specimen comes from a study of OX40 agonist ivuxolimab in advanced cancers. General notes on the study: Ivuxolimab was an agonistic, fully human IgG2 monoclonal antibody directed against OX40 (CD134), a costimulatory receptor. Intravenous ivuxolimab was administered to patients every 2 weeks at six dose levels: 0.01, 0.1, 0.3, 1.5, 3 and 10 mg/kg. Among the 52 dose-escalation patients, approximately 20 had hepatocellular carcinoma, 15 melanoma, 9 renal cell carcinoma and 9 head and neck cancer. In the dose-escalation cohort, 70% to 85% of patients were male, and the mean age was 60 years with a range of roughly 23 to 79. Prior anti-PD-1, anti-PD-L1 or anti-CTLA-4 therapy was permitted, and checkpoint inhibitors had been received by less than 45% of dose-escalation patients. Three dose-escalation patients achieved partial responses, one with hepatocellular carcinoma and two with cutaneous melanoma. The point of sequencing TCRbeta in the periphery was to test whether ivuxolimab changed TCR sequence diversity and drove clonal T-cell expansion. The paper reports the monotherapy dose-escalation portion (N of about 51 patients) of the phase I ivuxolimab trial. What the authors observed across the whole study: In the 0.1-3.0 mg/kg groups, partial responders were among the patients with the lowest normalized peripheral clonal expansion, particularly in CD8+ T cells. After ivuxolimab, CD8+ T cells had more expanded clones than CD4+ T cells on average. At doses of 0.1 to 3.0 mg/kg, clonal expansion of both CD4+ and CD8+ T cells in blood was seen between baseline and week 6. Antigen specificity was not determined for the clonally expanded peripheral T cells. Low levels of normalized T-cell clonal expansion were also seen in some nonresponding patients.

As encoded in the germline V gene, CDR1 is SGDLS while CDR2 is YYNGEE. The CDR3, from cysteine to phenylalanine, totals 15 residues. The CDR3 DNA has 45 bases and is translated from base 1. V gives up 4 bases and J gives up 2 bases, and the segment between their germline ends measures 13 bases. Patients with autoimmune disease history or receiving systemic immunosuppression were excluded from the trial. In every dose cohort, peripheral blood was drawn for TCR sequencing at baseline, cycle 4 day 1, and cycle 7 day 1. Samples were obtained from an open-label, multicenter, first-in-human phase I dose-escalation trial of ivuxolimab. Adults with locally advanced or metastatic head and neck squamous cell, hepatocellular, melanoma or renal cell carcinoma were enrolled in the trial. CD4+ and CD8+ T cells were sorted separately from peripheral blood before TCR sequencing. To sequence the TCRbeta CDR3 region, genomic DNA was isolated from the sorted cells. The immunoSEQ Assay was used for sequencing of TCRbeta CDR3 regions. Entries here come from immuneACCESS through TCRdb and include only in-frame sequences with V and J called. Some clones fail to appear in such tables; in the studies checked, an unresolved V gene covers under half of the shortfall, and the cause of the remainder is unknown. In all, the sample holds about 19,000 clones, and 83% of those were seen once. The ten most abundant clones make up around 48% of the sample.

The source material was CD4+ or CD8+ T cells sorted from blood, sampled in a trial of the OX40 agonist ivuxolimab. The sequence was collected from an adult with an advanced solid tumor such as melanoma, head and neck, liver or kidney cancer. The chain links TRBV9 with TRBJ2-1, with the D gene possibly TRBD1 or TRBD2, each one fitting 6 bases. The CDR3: CASSPRGLPYNEQFF. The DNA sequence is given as TGTGCCAGCAGCCCTCGGGGGCTTCCCTACAATGAGCAGTTCTTC.